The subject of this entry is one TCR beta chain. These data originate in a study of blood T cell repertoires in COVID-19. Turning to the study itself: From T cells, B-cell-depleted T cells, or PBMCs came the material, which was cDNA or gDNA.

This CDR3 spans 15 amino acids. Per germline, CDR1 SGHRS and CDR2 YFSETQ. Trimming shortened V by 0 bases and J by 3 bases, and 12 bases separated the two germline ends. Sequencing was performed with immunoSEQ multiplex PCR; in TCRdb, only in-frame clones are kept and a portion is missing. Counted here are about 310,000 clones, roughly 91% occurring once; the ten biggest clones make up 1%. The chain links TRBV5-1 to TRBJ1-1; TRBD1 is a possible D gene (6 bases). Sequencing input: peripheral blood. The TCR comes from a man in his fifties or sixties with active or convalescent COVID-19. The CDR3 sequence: CASSLVPGEYTEAFF. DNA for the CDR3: TGCGCCAGCAGCTTGGTTCCAGGGGAGTACACTGAAGCTTTCTTT.